This TCR beta chain was found in a study of Ad26.COV2.S vaccination and SARS-CoV-2 variants (dated by TCRdb to about 2021). Describing the broader study: Vaccine-arm donors came from COV1001, a multicentre, randomized, double-blind, placebo-controlled phase I-IIa trial of Ad26.COV2.S in healthy adults. Sequencing of the TCRbeta repertoire served to evaluate the specificity and breadth of SARS-CoV-2-reactive T cell receptors following Ad26.COV2.S vaccination. Blinding of investigators to trial group allocation was maintained during experiments and outcome assessment. The TCR-sequenced set comprised about 32 samples: 19 Ad26.COV2.S vaccine recipients, 5 placebo recipients and 8 SARS-CoV-2 convalescent individuals. Dosing of Ad26.COV2.S was intramuscular, at either 5x10^10 or 1x10^11 viral particles, delivered as one shot or as two shots spaced 56 days apart. Trial participants were randomized into five groups of five: low-dose or high-dose Ad26.COV2.S given once or twice, or placebo on both occasions.

The treatment or condition tag for this specimen amounts to: 19 received Ad26.COV2.S at low or high dose, single or two shots; about 5 received placebo; per-sample allocation not given. For vaccine and placebo recipients, the sequenced repertoires came from samples collected on day 63 after the first injection. Between 29 July and 7 August 2020, Cohort 1b enrolled some 25 adults aged 18-55 years at one site in Boston, USA. Ad26.COV2.S consisted of a replication-incompetent adenovirus type 26 vector by which a prefusion-stabilized SARS-CoV-2 spike protein from the original Wuhan strain was expressed. The CDR3 numbers 15 residues from cysteine through phenylalanine. Only the CDR3 DNA is retained, 45 bases long and in frame from the first base. CDR1 is given as SNHLY and CDR2 as FYNNEI, both from the germline V gene. V is cut back by 7 bases and J by 5 bases, with 7 bases in the junction unmatched.

Overall study outcomes, separate from this receptor: The study was not powered to compare responses between vaccine doses or regimens. Substantial breadth of spike-specific CD8+ and CD4+ T cell responses was reported after vaccination. According to the authors, total T cell responses may have been underestimated by the TCR breadth and depth analyses. Higher spike-specific TCR breadth was observed in Ad26.COV2.S recipients than in placebo recipients (P = 0.0014). Vaccine and placebo recipients had similar non-spike TCR breadth, a finding consistent with the vaccine containing only spike.

Points on this clone: Its antigen is not yet known. Qualities for individual bases were not recorded, and no much larger clone is one base off.

TCRbeta CDR3 regions were sequenced with the immunoSEQ Assay. After extraction, genomic DNA underwent amplification by bias-controlled multiplex PCR, followed by high-throughput sequencing. As for the authors' bioinformatics: To quantify the absolute abundance of every unique TCRbeta CDR3 region, sequences were collapsed and filtered. T cell fraction was estimated by normalization of TCRbeta template counts to usable DNA, with usable DNA being measured through amplification of reference genes present in all nucleated cells. Repertoire TCRs were annotated as SARS-CoV-2-specific by exact matching of V gene, CDR3 amino acid sequence and J gene to a known reactive TCR set. The reference SARS-CoV-2 TCR set came from MIRA and was filtered for enrichment in COVID-19-positive ImmuneCODE repertoires, removing public or cross-reactive TCRs. Using the MIRA antigens, annotated TCRs were further analysed by specific ORF or by position within an ORF. Breadth was defined as the number of annotated unique rearrangements divided by the total number of unique productive rearrangements, and depth was defined as the summed frequency of the annotated unique rearrangements. Two-sided Wilcoxon rank-sum tests were used to compare TCR breadth between groups. The immuneACCESS repertoire file appears here via TCRdb, limited to in-frame rearrangements. These files lack a portion of the clones; in checked studies, under half of the deficit traces to unresolved V genes, and the cause of the others is not known. V, J and clone size reflect that table, while D and trimming were determined from the DNA. For this sample the table gives about 350,000 clones, of which 86% were detected only once. The biggest ten clones account for around 10% of the sample.

The chain couples TRBV2 to TRBJ1-6; TRBD1 aligns with 8 central bases. This TCR derives from a person aged 18 to 65 who received the Ad26.COV2.S COVID-19 vaccine or a placebo. Sample: peripheral blood, taken in a trial of Ad26.COV2.S vaccine versus placebo. CDR3 region: CASKTGQANNSPLHF. In nucleotides, the sequence is TGTGCCAGCAAAACGGGACAGGCCAATAATTCACCCCTCCACTTT.